This is a list of T cell receptor beta chains from one sample in a study of identical twins. In TCRdb, the 5' RACE reads were re-called with MiXCR into one record per CDR3 protein. The sample has around 1.7 million distinct CDR3 sequences, around 33% seen once. Sequenced sample: cord blood. The receptors here all came from a newborn girl in good health. Both conserved end residues are part of each CDR3. The D gene is left open where the match is weak. Size tells how often a clone was seen (once, few, many) or the class of an expanded clone, and some rows leave it out.

D	V	length	size	J	DNA	CDR3
NA	TRBV7-2	14	once	TRBJ2-3	TGTGCCAGCACCGCGGGACGGGGCACAGATACGCAGTATTTT	CASTAGRGTDTQYF
NA	TRBV6-5	15	NA	TRBJ2-2	TGTGCCAGCAGTTTCCGGGGACTGAACACCGGGGAGCTGTTTTTT	CASSFRGLNTGELFF
TRBD2	TRBV20-1	19	NA	TRBJ2-1	TGCAGTGCTAGAGAGGGTCGGGCGGGGGGAAATAGCTCCTACAATGAGCAGTTCTTC	CSAREGRAGGNSSYNEQFF
NA	TRBV10-3	16	NA	TRBJ1-6	TGTGCCATCAGTGGGGGAGACTACTCCTATAATTCACCCCTCCACTTT	CAISGGDYSYNSPLHF
NA	TRBV20-1	13	NA	TRBJ1-1	TGCAGTGCTAGTCGGCGGCCGAACACTGAAGCTTTCTTT	CSASRRPNTEAFF
TRBD2	TRBV20-1	14	NA	TRBJ2-1	TGCAGTGCCTTAAAGGTAGCGGGGGTACACGAGCAGTTCTTC	CSALKVAGVHEQFF
TRBD2	TRBV10-3	17	few	TRBJ2-7	TGTGCCATCAGTGAGTCGACTAGCGGTAGCTCCTACAATGAGCAGTACTTC	CAISESTSGSSYNEQYF
TRBD2	TRBV19	16	few	TRBJ2-1	TGTGCCAGTAGTATAGTCCGCGGGAGGGCCTACAATGAGCAGTTCTTC	CASSIVRGRAYNEQFF
NA	TRBV12-3/TRBV12-4	12	many	TRBJ1-2	TGTGCCAGCAGCTTGACAGACTATGGCTACACCTTC	CASSLTDYGYTF
TRBD1	TRBV20-1	15	NA	TRBJ1-5	TGCAGTGCTAGTGAAGGACCAGGGGGCCATCAGCCCCAGCATTTT	CSASEGPGGHQPQHF
TRBD2	TRBV3-1	15	few	TRBJ2-7	TGTGCCAGCAGCCAATCTAGCGGGGATTTCTACGAGCAGTACTTC	CASSQSSGDFYEQYF
NA	TRBV10-3	12	few	TRBJ2-3	TGTGCCATCAGTGGACTAGCAGATACGCAGTATTTT	CAISGLADTQYF
TRBD2	TRBV13	17	NA	TRBJ2-7	TGTGCCAGCAGCTTCAGGCGGCGGGGGACCCTATACAATGAGCAGTACTTC	CASSFRRRGTLYNEQYF
NA	TRBV20-1	15	few	TRBJ1-4	TGCAGTGCTAGAGATATAGGGGGATTTAATGAAAAACTGTTTTTT	CSARDIGGFNEKLFF
NA	TRBV18	12	NA	TRBJ1-1	TGTGCCAGCTCACCAGGATTGGGTGAAGCTTTCTTT	CASSPGLGEAFF